One sample yielded the 24 T cell receptor beta chains listed below, sequenced in a study of shared clonotypes between healthy human individuals. Clones were sequenced by immunoSEQ multiplex PCR, and TCRdb holds only the in-frame ones, with some missing. This sample has about 1.1 million clones, with 77% found just once. Sample: memory CD4+ T cells from PBMCs. Subset described: CD45RA-negative fraction. These receptors all stem from a man between 18 and 29 years old in good health. Some clones in this sample may be carry-over from other donors' samples.

As for this clone: Other DNA sequences of this sample code for an identical CDR3. This chain uses TRBV9 with TRBJ1-4; no clear D. Looked up from germline, CDR1 is SGDLS and CDR2 is YYNGEE. The V gene lost 3 bases and the J gene lost 8 bases, with 8 bases spanning the gap. The CDR3 covers 12 residues. The CDR3 loop is CASSALGEKLFF. The CDR3 DNA follows: TGTGCCAGCAGCGCCCTTGGGGAAAAACTGTTTTTT.

The chain carries TRBV19 and TRBJ1-5; D not certain. V shed 3 bases and J shed 3 bases, with 12 bases lying between them. Germline V gives CDR1 LNHDA, CDR2 SQIVND (reference sequence). The CDR3 runs to 15 residues. The CDR3 DNA is TGTGCCAGTAGTATTGTGGACGGATTCAATCAGCCCCAGCATTTT. As protein: CASSIVDGFNQPQHF. Full variable domain (missing parts from reference TRBV19 and TRBJ1-5): DGGITQSPKYLFRKEGQNVTLSCEQNLNHDAMYWYRQDPGQGLRLIYYSQIVNDFQKGDIAEGYSVSREKKESFPLTVTSAQKNPTAFYLCASSIVDGFNQPQHFGDGTRLSIL.

This clone turned up a few times. A read error may produce the germline difference seen at one junction end. The DNA of the CDR3 is TGTGCCAGCAGCCCGATACAGGGGGGAGTAAGTTTC. Translating gives CASSPIQGGVSF. This sequence joins TRBV7-9 and TRBJ2-7, with 8 bases fitting TRBD1. This CDR3 is 12 amino acids long. Germline V lookup: CDR1 SEHNR, CDR2 FQNEAQ (reference sequence).

The chain joins TRBV7-2 to TRBJ1-2, with D tentatively TRBD1 (6 bases). V was clipped by 5 bases and J by 4 bases, with 17 bases between them. The CDR3 contains 15 residues. CDR1 and CDR2 from the germline V gene are SGHTA and FQGNSA. The CDR3 spells CASSTRGGASYGYTF. The CDR3 DNA is TGTGCCAGCAGCACCCGTGGGGGGGCGAGCTATGGCTACACCTTC.

There are many counts of this clone. The chain combines TRBV7-2 with TRBJ2-7; 7 nucleotides line up with TRBD1. Germline V lookup: CDR1 SGHTA, CDR2 FQGNSA. J gave up 4 bases and V 5 bases, and 14 bases lay outside the gene matches. The CDR3 loop spans 16 amino acids. The CDR3 loop reads CASSPGPLGTDYEQYF. CDR3 bases: TGTGCCAGCAGCCCCGGTCCCTTGGGGACAGATTACGAGCAGTACTTC.

In this sample, this clone turned up a few times. The chain carries TRBV5-1 and TRBJ1-5; D possibly corresponds to TRBD1 (5 bases). The germline V and J ends were trimmed by 4 bases and 6 bases, with 17 bases remaining between them. CDR1 is SGHRS, CDR2 YFSETQ, per germline. The CDR3 is 15 residues long. The CDR3 is CASSGDGRAGQPQHF. The CDR3 DNA sequence: TGCGCCAGCAGCGGTGACGGCAGGGCAGGTCAGCCCCAGCATTTT.

V is TRBV18 and J is TRBJ2-7; maybe TRBD1 (5 bases). This CDR3 contains 16 residues. V lost 2 bases to trimming and J lost 2 bases, with 16 bases between them. Per germline, CDR1 KGHSH and CDR2 LQKENI. The CDR3 bases are TGTGCCAGCTCACCAGTCGGCAGGGTAAATGCCTACGAGCAGTACTTC. The encoded protein is CASSPVGRVNAYEQYF.

The chain links TRBV27 to TRBJ2-6; D may be TRBD1 (6 bases). The CDR3 has 18 residues. Trimming removed 2 bases at V and 0 bases at J, with 14 bases between. Germline assignment: CDR1 MNHEY and CDR2 SMNVEV (reference sequence). The CDR3 region is CASSLEGVTRSGANVLTF. The CDR3 DNA reads as TGTGCCAGCAGTTTAGAGGGGGTCACGCGCTCTGGGGCCAACGTCCTGACTTTC.

This clone has only one observation. V is TRBV6-5 and J is TRBJ2-7; possible D gene TRBD1, 5 bases. Trimming left V 2 bases short and J 5 bases short, with 16 bases between. The germline V gene encodes CDR1 MNHEY and CDR2 SVGAGI. The CDR3 loop spans 15 amino acids. Here the CDR3 reads CASSYPIRTINEQYF. Written as DNA, the CDR3 is TGTGCCAGCAGTTACCCCATAAGGACAATTAACGAGCAGTACTTC.

This clone was found a few times. V and J are TRBV9 and TRBJ1-4, with a tentative D call TRBD1 (6 bases). V dropped 4 bases and J dropped 8 bases, with 21 bases sitting between them. The CDR3 extends over 16 amino acids. Germline assignment: CDR1 SGDLS and CDR2 YYNGEE. CDR3 nucleotides: TGTGCCAGCAGCCGAGTTGTGAGGGGGGCAACGGAAAAACTGTTTTTT. It yields the protein CASSRVVRGATEKLFF.

This chain links TRBV5-6 with TRBJ1-2; TRBD1 aligns across 7 bases. The length of the CDR3 is 13 residues. The germline V gene encodes CDR1 SGHDT and CDR2 YYEEEE. The ends lost 4 bases at V and 8 bases at J; junction bases unmatched: 8. CDR3 loop: CASSARQGEGYTF. The CDR3 DNA follows: TGTGCCAGCAGCGCCCGACAGGGCGAGGGCTACACCTTC.

The CDR3 loop reads CASSVGGLAAYEQYF. Here the CDR3 DNA reads TGTGCCAGCAGTGTAGGAGGGCTAGCGGCCTACGAGCAGTACTTC. This chain links TRBV2 with TRBJ2-7, with 7 bases identical to TRBD2. The CDR3 runs to 15 residues. From germline, CDR1 is SNHLY and CDR2 FYNNEI. With 4 bases clipped from V and 2 bases from J, the junction kept 8 bases outside the gene matches.

This chain joins TRBV5-4 and TRBJ2-1; D unresolved. This CDR3 region has 16 residues. Germline assignment: CDR1 SGHNT and CDR2 YYREEE (reference sequence). The V end was cut by 1 base, the J end by 6 bases, with 17 bases between. CDR3 nucleotides: TGTGCCAGCAGCTTGACGTCGGGTGGTTTCCCCAATGAGCAGTTCTTC. Protein product: CASSLTSGGFPNEQFF.

This clone came up a few times. CDR3 DNA: TGTGCCAGCAGCCCCGACAGAAGGAACACTGAAGCTTTCTTT. Translated, it gives CASSPDRRNTEAFF. The genes are TRBV7-3 and TRBJ1-1; D is perhaps TRBD1 (5 bases). The CDR3 consists of 14 residues. Trimming pared 5 bases from V and 1 base from J, leaving 11 bases between. CDR1 is SGHTA, CDR2 FQGTGA, per germline.

This clone was found once. The chain uses TRBV9 and TRBJ2-1; TRBD2 is a possible D gene (6 bases). The V gene lost 0 bases and the J gene lost 3 bases, with 10 bases spanning the gap. Germline V gene data show CDR1 as SGDLS and CDR2 as YYNGEE. The CDR3 consists of 15 residues. The CDR3 region is CASSVDGTVYNEQFF. The CDR3 DNA follows: TGTGCCAGCAGCGTAGATGGGACTGTCTACAATGAGCAGTTCTTC. The variable domain in full, completed from reference TRBV9 and TRBJ2-1, reads DSGVTQTPKHLITATGQRVTLRCSPRSGDLSVYWYQQSLDQGLQFLIQYYNGEERAKGNILERFSAQQFPDLHSELNLSSLELGDSALYFCASSVDGTVYNEQFFGPGTRLTVL.

The rearrangement joins TRBV5-8 to TRBJ2-5; 10 positions match TRBD1. The V segment lost 0 bases and the J segment 5 bases; nucleotides outside the gene matches: 4. CDR1 is SGHTS, CDR2 YDEGEE, per germline. CDR3 length equals 15 residues. CDR3 nucleotides: TGTGCCAGCAGCTTGGAAGGGACAGGGGTGGAGACCCAGTACTTC. Amino acids: CASSLEGTGVETQYF. Full variable domain (outside the CDR3, taken from reference TRBV5-8 and TRBJ2-5): EAGVTQSPTHLIKTRGQQATLRCSPISGHTSVYWYQQALGLGLQFLLWYDEGEERNRGNFPPRFSGRQFPNYSSELNVNALELEDSALYLCASSLEGTGVETQYFGPGTRLLVL.

The chain carries TRBV5-1 and TRBJ2-1, with D perhaps matching TRBD1 (5 bases). CDR3 size: 17 residues. Germline V gene sequence: CDR1 SGHRS, CDR2 YFSETQ. V dropped 3 bases and J dropped 2 bases, with 18 bases sitting between them. The CDR3 DNA reads as TGCGCCAGCAGCTCCAGTGTCAGTCCAGGGACCTACAATGAGCAGTTCTTC. It specifies CASSSSVSPGTYNEQFF.

V is TRBV6-6 and J is TRBJ2-2, with a weak D call TRBD1 (7 bases). The CDR3 loop spans 14 amino acids. V was trimmed by 7 bases and J by 7 bases, leaving 16 bases between them. In germline, CDR1 is MNHNY, CDR2 SVGAGI (reference sequence). The CDR3 DNA follows: TGTGCCAGCAACCAGGGGGGAATACTCGGGGAGCTGTTTTTT. Its translation is CASNQGGILGELFF.

The chain links TRBV7-8 to TRBJ2-1; D might be TRBD1 or TRBD2, each matching 5 bases. From germline, CDR1 is SGHVS and CDR2 FQNEAQ. V lost 5 bases and J 9 bases, leaving 17 bases between the germline ends. The CDR3 spans 14 residues. The CDR3 DNA reads TGTGCCAGCAGCATCCTTGGGGAGCAGGGTGAGCAGTTCTTC. This translates into CASSILGEQGEQFF.

The chain joins TRBV11-2 to TRBJ2-7; the D gene is possibly TRBD2 (5 bases). The V end was cut by 5 bases, the J end by 3 bases, with 11 bases between. Looked up from germline, CDR1 is SGHAT and CDR2 is FQNNGV. The CDR3 runs to 13 residues. In nucleotides, the CDR3 is TGTGCCAGCAGCCGGAGGATGGGCTACGAGCAGTACTTC. Amino acid sequence: CASSRRMGYEQYF.

V and J are TRBV20-1 and TRBJ2-1; perhaps D is TRBD1 or TRBD2 (5 bases each). CDR3 size: 11 residues. Germline V gene data show CDR1 as DFQATT and CDR2 as SNEGSKA (reference sequence). V dropped 3 bases and J dropped 12 bases, with 12 bases sitting between them. For the CDR3, the DNA is TGCAGTGCTAGGGGGGACCTGGGGCAGTTCTTC. Amino acid sequence: CSARGDLGQFF.

The gene calls are TRBV13 and TRBJ2-1, with 8 bases fitting TRBD2. The junction had 4 bases not matched to a gene; V was cut back by 5 bases and J by 7 bases. Germline CDR1 and CDR2: PRHDT and FYEKMQ (reference sequence). This CDR3 has 13 amino acids. The CDR3 region is CASSPTSGNEQFF. Written as DNA, the CDR3 is TGTGCCAGCAGCCCTACTAGCGGTAATGAGCAGTTCTTC.

This clone was detected only a few times. Different DNA sequences within this sample yield the same CDR3. The CDR3 coding sequence is TGTGCCAGCTCACCGAACGGAAACACTGAAGCTTTCTTT. Encoded protein: CASSPNGNTEAFF. The genes are TRBV18 and TRBJ1-1; D unclear. The CDR3 covers 13 residues. Germline V gives CDR1 KGHSH, CDR2 LQKENI. V lost 3 bases, J lost 2 bases, and 7 bases lay in between.

V is TRBV7-9 and J is TRBJ2-2; D is possibly TRBD2 (7 bases). The CDR3 totals 16 residues. Germline lookup yields CDR1 SEHNR and CDR2 FQNEAQ (reference sequence). Trimming removed 5 bases at V and 3 bases at J, with 16 bases between. The CDR3: CASSLGRAGDTGELFF. CDR3 coding DNA: TGTGCCAGCAGCCTGGGGAGGGCAGGGGACACCGGGGAGCTGTTTTTT.